One sample yielded the 7 T cell receptor beta chains listed below, sequenced in a study of control samples from healthy donors and cancer patients. Libraries were prepared by immunoSEQ multiplex PCR; TCRdb keeps only in-frame clonotypes and omits some of them. This table has roughly 180,000 clones, 85% to 95% appearing once. Sequencing was performed on blood. Source of these receptors: a woman younger than 35 in good health.

The V call is TRBV4-1, the J call TRBJ1-6; 8 bases align to TRBD1. The CDR3 sequence is 16 residues long. CDR1 and CDR2 from the germline V gene are MGHRA and YSYEKL. Trimming took 1 base from V and 4 from J; bases not matched to a gene: 3. In nucleotides, the CDR3 is TGCGCCAGCAGCCAAGGGACAGGGAAATATAATTCACCCCTCCACTTT. Translation gives CASSQGTGKYNSPLHF.

The V call is TRBV6-5, the J call TRBJ1-5; D is undetermined. V gave up 5 bases and J gave up 5 bases, with 16 bases separating them. Germline CDR1 and CDR2: MNHEY and SVGAGI. The CDR3 totals 15 residues. The CDR3 coding sequence is TGTGCCAGCAGTCCCGTTCGGGTGGGCGATCAGCCCCAGCATTTT. Encoded protein: CASSPVRVGDQPQHF.

The chain joins TRBV15 to TRBJ2-5; the match to TRBD2 covers 10 bases. Germline V gives CDR1 LNHNV, CDR2 YYDKDF (reference sequence). Trimming removed 3 bases from V and 2 bases from J; junction bases left unmatched: 18. This CDR3 has 20 amino acids. The CDR3 region has the DNA TGTGCCACCAGCAGGCTAAGCGGGAGGGAGGGTAACAAGCCACAAGAGACCCAGTACTTC. This codes for CATSRLSGREGNKPQETQYF.

The rearrangement uses TRBV13 and TRBJ2-1; D is unresolved. V lost 3 bases to trimming and J lost 8 bases, with 23 bases between them. CDR3 length: 17 residues. CDR1 PRHDT and CDR2 FYEKMQ come from the germline V gene (reference sequence). The chain's CDR3 is CASSFTGSVAEWHEQFF. The CDR3 DNA reads as TGTGCCAGCAGCTTTACTGGATCGGTAGCCGAATGGCATGAGCAGTTCTTC.

The rearrangement links TRBV19 to TRBJ1-1, with 7 positions matching TRBD1. CDR1 and CDR2 (germline): LNHDA, SQIVND (reference sequence). Trimming removed 6 bases from V and 0 bases from J; junction bases left unmatched: 7. The CDR3 runs to 15 residues. DNA of the CDR3: TGTGCCAGTAGGACAAGGGGACAGATGAACACTGAAGCTTTCTTT. Its protein is CASRTRGQMNTEAFF.

The chain has TRBV5-1 and TRBJ1-1, with TRBD1 identical over 9 bases. There are 17 residues in the CDR3. Unmatched junction bases numbered 11, after V lost 2 bases and J lost 3 bases. Germline V lookup: CDR1 SGHRS, CDR2 YFSETQ. CDR3 residues: CASSLASPDRGYTEAFF. CDR3 DNA sequence: TGCGCCAGCAGCTTAGCCTCTCCGGACAGGGGTTACACTGAAGCTTTCTTT. The full variable domain, completed using reference TRBV5-1 and TRBJ1-1, is KAGVTQTPRYLIKTRGQQVTLSCSPISGHRSVSWYQQTPGQGLQFLFEYFSETQRNKGNFPGRFSGRQFSNSRSEMNVSTLELGDSALYLCASSLASPDRGYTEAFFGQGTRLTVV.

The chain uses TRBV5-1 and TRBJ1-5; TRBD1 might be the D (5 bases). Germline V gene lookup returns CDR1 SGHRS and CDR2 YFSETQ. The CDR3 runs to 15 residues. V lost 4 bases and J 1 base, leaving 12 bases between the germline ends. CDR3: CASSPGLLSNQPQHF. CDR3 nucleotides: TGCGCCAGCAGCCCAGGGCTCTTAAGCAATCAGCCCCAGCATTTT.